These 21 T cell receptor beta chains were all obtained from the same sample, sequenced in a study of T cell responses to AZD1222 COVID-19 vaccine. Using immunoSEQ multiplex PCR, the repertoire was profiled, and TCRdb retains in-frame clones only, with some absent. This table has about 100,000 clones, roughly 90% appearing once. This sample comprised peripheral blood, obtained on day 0 of MenACWY control vaccination. The receptors were sampled from an adult in good health.

This chain connects TRBV11-1 to TRBJ2-2, with 7 positions matching TRBD1. The germline V gene encodes CDR1 SGHAT and CDR2 FQDESV (reference sequence). This CDR3 is 14 amino acids long. Losses at the gene ends were 5 bases for V and 6 bases for J; bases not matched to a gene: 6. CDR3 residues: CASSPPDRAGELFF. The CDR3 region has the DNA TGTGCCAGCAGCCCCCCAGACAGGGCCGGGGAGCTGTTTTTT.

V usage is TRBV6-5 and J usage is TRBJ1-3; 7 bases are shared with TRBD1. CDR3 size: 14 residues. Germline assignment: CDR1 MNHEY and CDR2 SVGAGI. Trimming removed 6 bases from V and 3 bases from J; junction bases left unmatched: 5. CDR3 DNA sequence: TGTGCCAGCAGCTGGACAGGCAGTGGAAACACCATATATTTT. Protein product: CASSWTGSGNTIYF.

This clone was recorded once. The rearrangement links TRBV2 to TRBJ1-1; D ambiguous. This CDR3 is 13 amino acids long. The V gene lost 2 bases and the J gene lost 11 bases, with 15 bases spanning the gap. The germline V gene has CDR1 SNHLY and CDR2 FYNNEI. CDR3 region: CASSETSSPGAFF. CDR3 DNA: TGTGCCAGCAGTGAAACATCCTCTCCCGGGGCTTTCTTT. The whole variable domain, filled in from reference TRBV2 and TRBJ1-1, reads EPEVTQTPSHQVTQMGQEVILRCVPISNHLYFYWYRQILGQKVEFLVSFYNNEISEKSEIFDDQFSVERPDGSNFTLKIRSTKLEDSAMYFCASSETSSPGAFFGQGTRLTVV.

The chain carries TRBV11-2 and TRBJ1-1; D remains ambiguous. V shed 5 bases and J shed 4 bases, with 8 bases lying between them. The CDR3 totals 12 residues. Germline V lookup: CDR1 SGHAT, CDR2 FQNNGV. CDR3 protein: CASSLGFTEAFF. Here the CDR3 DNA reads TGTGCCAGCAGCCTGGGATTCACTGAAGCTTTCTTT.

The chain is built from TRBV7-9 and TRBJ2-7, with 7 bases lining up with TRBD1. CDR3 length: 15 residues. V shed 6 bases and J 1 base; nucleotides not matched to a gene: 9. Germline loops: CDR1 SEHNR, CDR2 FQNEAQ (reference sequence). In DNA, the CDR3 is TGTGCCAGCAGTTACACAGGGGCGCGGTCCTACGAGCAGTACTTC. Residues: CASSYTGARSYEQYF.

This sequence joins TRBV4-3 and TRBJ2-1, with 10 bases fitting TRBD2. CDR1 is LGHNA, CDR2 YSLEER, per germline. J lost 7 bases, V lost 3 bases, and 9 bases had no gene match. The CDR3 totals 16 residues. As DNA, the CDR3 is TGCGCCAGCAGCCAGGAACCTAGCGGGGGAGGTAATGAGCAGTTCTTC. Amino acids: CASSQEPSGGGNEQFF.

The genes are TRBV3-1 (or the pseudogene TRBV3-2) and TRBJ1-2; 8 positions agree with TRBD1. V lost 1 base, J lost 7 bases, and 8 bases stayed unmatched. CDR1 is LGHDT and CDR2 is YNNKEL in the germline V gene (reference sequence). The length of the CDR3 is 15 residues. CDR3 loop: CASSQVAQGALGYTF. The CDR3 nucleotides read TGTGCCAGCAGCCAAGTAGCCCAGGGGGCGCTTGGCTACACCTTC.

V is TRBV2 and J is TRBJ2-7; D is unresolved. V dropped 10 bases and J dropped 5 bases, with 6 bases sitting between them. From germline, CDR1 is SNHLY and CDR2 FYNNEI. CDR3 size: 9 residues. CDR3 in amino acids: CATSDEQYF. The CDR3 bases are TGTGCCACCTCTGACGAGCAGTACTTC.

V usage is TRBV19 and J usage is TRBJ2-7, with TRBD1 matching over 7 bases. The germline V gene has CDR1 LNHDA and CDR2 SQIVND (reference sequence). There are 14 residues in the CDR3. Trimming took 4 bases from V and 1 from J; bases not matched to a gene: 4. In DNA, the CDR3 is TGTGCCAGTAGTAAAGTACAGGGGTCCTACGAGCAGTACTTC. Its translation is CASSKVQGSYEQYF.

DNA for the CDR3: TGTGCCAGCAGTCCCGCAATGGGAGAGACCCAGTACTTC. Translating gives CASSPAMGETQYF. This chain uses TRBV6-2 or TRBV6-3 with TRBJ2-5; D unresolved. The CDR3 consists of 13 residues. The germline V gene has CDR1 MNHEY and CDR2 SVGEGT. V dropped 5 bases and J dropped 4 bases, with 11 bases sitting between them.

The genes are TRBV5-1 and TRBJ2-2; a possible D gene is TRBD1 (5 bases). Germline assignment: CDR1 SGHRS and CDR2 YFSETQ. The CDR3 has 15 amino acids. The ends were cut back, 0 bases at V and 4 bases at J, with 10 bases in the middle. The CDR3 DNA sequence: TGCGCCAGCAGCTTGGAACGGACATCCACCGGGGAGCTGTTTTTT. Translated, it gives CASSLERTSTGELFF. Supplemented by reference TRBV5-1 and TRBJ2-2, the full variable domain reads KAGVTQTPRYLIKTRGQQVTLSCSPISGHRSVSWYQQTPGQGLQFLFEYFSETQRNKGNFPGRFSGRQFSNSRSEMNVSTLELGDSALYLCASSLERTSTGELFFGEGSRLTVL.

In DNA form, the CDR3 reads TGCAGCGTTGGGACCACTGAAGCTTTCTTT. This translates into CSVGTTEAFF. The V gene is TRBV29-1, the J gene TRBJ1-1; D unresolved. Germline CDR1 reads SQVTM; CDR2 reads ANQGSEA. The CDR3 loop spans 10 amino acids. Trimming took 4 bases from V and 4 from J, leaving 4 bases between them.

In this sample, this clone turned up once. The chain recombines TRBV15 with TRBJ1-1; D unclear. Germline V lookup: CDR1 LNHNV, CDR2 YYDKDF (reference sequence). CDR3 size: 12 residues. V was trimmed by 1 base and J by 8 bases, leaving 8 bases between them. The CDR3 DNA follows: TGTGCCACCAGCAGAGCTGAAGGGGAAGCTTTCTTT. Amino acid sequence: CATSRAEGEAFF. Full variable domain (remainder filled in from reference TRBV15 and TRBJ1-1): DAMVIQNPRYQVTQFGKPVTLSCSQTLNHNVMYWYQQKSSQAPKLLFHYYDKDFNNEADTPDNFQSRRPNTSFCFLDIRSPGLGDTAMYLCATSRAEGEAFFGQGTRLTVV.

This chain uses TRBV7-8 with TRBJ2-5, with 7 bases aligning to TRBD2. The CDR3 is 15 amino acids. V trimming: 3 bases; J trimming: 5 bases; junction bases outside the gene matches: 9. Germline V gene lookup returns CDR1 SGHVS and CDR2 FQNEAQ. The chain's CDR3 is CASSLGGGDVETQYF. CDR3 nucleotides: TGTGCCAGCAGCTTGGGCGGGGGAGACGTCGAGACCCAGTACTTC.

The genes are TRBV7-9 and TRBJ1-2; maybe TRBD1 (5 bases). The CDR3 loop spans 15 amino acids. The germline gives CDR1 SEHNR, CDR2 FQNEAQ (reference sequence). Trimming stripped 1 base from V and 4 bases from J, with 13 bases between. The CDR3, as DNA: TGTGCCAGCAGCTTAGGAGCCAGGGTAGTCTATGGCTACACCTTC. Translated, it gives CASSLGARVVYGYTF. The full variable domain, with the rest looked up from reference TRBV7-9 and TRBJ1-2, is DTGVSQNPRHKITKRGQNVTFRCDPISEHNRLYWYRQTLGQGPEFLTYFQNEAQLEKSRLLSDRFSAERPKGSFSTLEIQRTEQGDSAMYLCASSLGARVVYGYTFGSGTRLTVV.

This sequence joins TRBV19 and TRBJ1-5, with D unclear. CDR3 length: 16 amino acids. Between the trimmed V and J ends, which lost 5 bases and 5 bases, there was a span of 19 bases. CDR1 and CDR2 from the germline V gene are LNHDA and SQIVND (reference sequence). CDR3 DNA sequence: TGTGCCAGTAGTCTCTCCGGTTTGAGGTGGGATCAGCCCCAGCATTTT. This gives the protein CASSLSGLRWDQPQHF. The full variable domain, rest sourced from reference TRBV19 and TRBJ1-5, is DGGITQSPKYLFRKEGQNVTLSCEQNLNHDAMYWYRQDPGQGLRLIYYSQIVNDFQKGDIAEGYSVSREKKESFPLTVTSAQKNPTAFYLCASSLSGLRWDQPQHFGDGTRLSIL.

J is TRBJ2-1 and V is TRBV25-1; 12 positions match TRBD2. V shed 4 bases and J 2 bases; nucleotides not matched to a gene: 6. Germline V lookup: CDR1 MGHDK, CDR2 SYGVNS. CDR3 length: 17 residues. This CDR3 reads CASSASSGGGAYNEQFF. For the CDR3, the DNA is TGTGCCAGCAGTGCGTCTAGCGGGGGGGGTGCCTACAATGAGCAGTTCTTC.

The DNA for the CDR3 is TGTGCCAGTAGTTTCGGGAACCTCAATCAGCCCCAGCATTTT. Protein sequence: CASSFGNLNQPQHF. The chain employs TRBV19 and TRBJ1-5; D gene ambiguous. V was cut by 5 bases and J by 3 bases, with 11 bases left in between. CDR1 LNHDA and CDR2 SQIVND come from the germline V gene (reference sequence). The CDR3 runs 14 residues.

This clone was seen once. The chain uses TRBV30 and TRBJ1-1, with D possibly TRBD1 on 5 matching bases. Per the germline V gene, CDR1 is GTSNPN and CDR2 is SVGIG (reference sequence). The CDR3 runs to 12 residues. The germline V and J ends were trimmed by 2 bases and 4 bases, with 8 bases remaining between them. CDR3 amino acids: CAWSHRRTEAFF. The CDR3, as DNA: TGTGCCTGGAGTCACAGGCGCACTGAAGCTTTCTTT.

In this sample, this clone turned up a few times. V usage is TRBV3-1 (or the pseudogene TRBV3-2) and J usage is TRBJ1-6; tentatively, D is TRBD1 (5 bases). Germline V CDR1 and CDR2: LGHDT, YNNKEL (reference sequence). The CDR3 spans 15 residues. V was pared by 4 bases and J by 3 bases, with 10 bases between. Here the CDR3 DNA reads TGTGCCAGCAGCCTCGGGACCTACTATAATTCACCCCTCCACTTT. Its translation: CASSLGTYYNSPLHF.

The chain carries TRBV3-1 (or the pseudogene TRBV3-2) and TRBJ1-5; 7 nucleotides agree with TRBD1. The CDR3 contains 15 residues. V lost 2 bases to trimming and J lost 4 bases; unmatched junction nucleotides: 5. The germline CDR1 and CDR2 sequences are LGHDT and YNNKEL (reference sequence). The CDR3 DNA sequence: TGTGCCAGCAGCCAATATACAGGGGAAAATCAGCCCCAGCATTTT. Translated: CASSQYTGENQPQHF.